This T cell receptor (beta chain) was retrieved from a study of blood T cell repertoires in COVID-19. Across the whole study: Samples taken during acute and convalescent COVID-19 were collected in the United States, Italy and Spain. PBMCs, B-cell-depleted T cells, or T cells provided the cDNA or gDNA that made up the material.

Germline CDR1 MRHNA, CDR2 SNTAGT. V shed 6 bases, J shed 2 bases, and the junction held 6 bases outside the gene matches. This CDR3 is built from 14 residues. In the authors' workflow: Reference gene primers were amplified, and this amplification served to estimate nucleated cell counts. Sequenced by immunoSEQ multiplex PCR; TCRdb stores in-frame clones only, minus some. The DNA was the basis for D and trimming; V, J and clone size are from that table. This table has roughly 250,000 clones, about 86% appearing once. Sequencing input: peripheral blood. This TCR derives from a middle-aged man with active or convalescent COVID-19. The J gene is TRBJ1-1, the V gene TRBV6-4; 7 nucleotides match TRBD1. CDR3 bases: TGTGCCAGCAGACCGGGACAGCAAAACACTGAAGCTTTCTTT. This codes for CASRPGQQNTEAFF.